This section outlines one TCR beta chain sequence together with its context. The target antigen is unknown. This record comes from a study of cytomegalovirus exposure and HLA in healthy donors. Study-wide results and limits: An observed cluster of highly shared sequence variants was recorded as a likely sequencing artifact. Per published accounts, TCR beta sequences correctly predicted the HLA-A and HLA-B alleles of most subjects. Reports showed the classifier diagnosing cytomegalovirus status with high specificity and sensitivity.

This CDR3 comprises 15 residues. CDR1 is MNHEY and CDR2 is SMNVEV in the germline V gene (reference sequence). V lost 5 bases, J lost 4 bases, and 5 bases stayed unmatched. PCR employed 60 Vbeta and 13 Jbeta primers. Libraries were prepared by immunoSEQ multiplex PCR; TCRdb keeps only in-frame clonotypes and omits some of them. The sample yields over 65,000 clones, over 75% seen once. The chain uses TRBV27 and TRBJ1-6; 7 positions match TRBD1. Sequencing was performed on PBMCs. The clonotype originates from a human donor in good health. CDR3 protein: CASSPPGQYNSPLHF. In DNA form, the CDR3 reads TGTGCCAGCAGTCCTCCGGGACAGTATAATTCACCCCTCCACTTT.